Listed below are T cell receptor beta chains from one sample, sequenced in a study of T cell responses to AZD1222 COVID-19 vaccine. Clones were sequenced by immunoSEQ multiplex PCR, and TCRdb holds only the in-frame ones, with some missing. The sample has fewer than 150,000 clones, 90% to 95% seen once. The sequenced sample was peripheral blood, obtained on day 0 of AZD1222 vaccination. Every receptor here comes from an adult in good health. Both conserved end residues are part of each CDR3. The D gene is left open where the match is weak. Some rows mark clone size as missing; the rest say once, few, many or name a class of expanded clone.

TRBJ2-2	TRBV7-9	.	TRBD1	CASSSGGVGANTGELFF	TGTGCCAGCAGCTCAGGGGGCGTCGGGGCTAACACCGGGGAGCTGTTTTTT
TRBJ1-3	TRBV19	.	.	CASRLDSRSGNTIYF	TGTGCCAGTAGACTAGACAGTCGCTCTGGAAACACCATATATTTT
TRBJ1-1	TRBV11-3	.	TRBD1	CASSPGQGNTEAFF	TGTGCCAGCAGCCCAGGACAGGGGAACACTGAAGCTTTCTTT
TRBJ2-1	TRBV7-2	.	.	CASSLGGTPYNEQFF	TGTGCCAGCAGCTTAGGTGGGACACCGTACAATGAGCAGTTCTTC
TRBJ2-7	TRBV5-4	.	TRBD1	CASSPYKPGTGFSYEQYF	TGTGCCAGCAGCCCCTACAAACCCGGGACAGGATTTTCCTACGAGCAGTACTTC
TRBJ1-4	TRBV7-9	.	.	CASSLRESLGIATNEKLFF	TGTGCCAGCAGCTTAAGGGAGTCCCTCGGGATTGCAACTAATGAAAAACTGTTTTTT
TRBJ2-7	TRBV28	once	.	CASSLGGGIEGQYF	TGTGCCAGCAGTTTGGGGGGGGGCATAGAAGGGCAGTACTTC
TRBJ1-2	TRBV15	.	.	CATSRERQGALSGYTF	TGTGCCACCAGCAGAGAAAGGCAGGGCGCGTTGTCTGGCTACACCTTC
TRBJ2-1	TRBV5-6	.	TRBD2	CASRLSGRTFNNEQFF	TGTGCCAGCAGACTTAGCGGGAGGACTTTTAATAATGAGCAGTTCTTC
TRBJ1-6	TRBV28	.	TRBD1	CASRWGKTGVNSPLHF	TGTGCCAGCAGATGGGGCAAGACAGGGGTCAATTCACCCCTCCACTTT
TRBJ1-3	TRBV28	.	TRBD1	CASSFPGQGATTIYF	TGTGCCAGCAGTTTCCCCGGACAGGGGGCTACCACCATATATTTT
TRBJ1-2	TRBV18	.	.	CASSPAGGYGYTF	TGTGCCAGCTCACCAGCGGGGGGCTATGGCTACACCTTC
TRBJ2-1	TRBV5-4	.	TRBD2	CASSRSGRLAGRNEQFF	TGTGCCAGCAGCCGTTCGGGCCGACTAGCGGGAAGGAATGAGCAGTTCTTC
TRBJ1-6	TRBV27	.	TRBD1	CASSPDRDYSPLHF	TGTGCCAGCAGTCCGGACAGGGATTATTCACCCCTCCACTTT
TRBJ2-3	TRBV5-6	.	TRBD2	CASSSTTSGSTDTQYF	TGTGCCAGCAGCTCAACGACTAGCGGGAGTACAGATACGCAGTATTTT
TRBJ1-1	TRBV7-2	.	.	CASSLAVDTEAFF	TGTGCCAGCAGCTTAGCAGTGGACACTGAAGCTTTCTTT
TRBJ2-2	TRBV11-2	.	.	CASSQMRGPKGELFF	TGTGCCAGCAGTCAAATGCGGGGGCCGAAGGGGGAGCTGTTTTTT
TRBJ1-1	TRBV20-1	.	.	CSVTQGPAFF	TGCAGTGTTACACAGGGACCAGCTTTCTTT
TRBJ2-5	TRBV5-1	.	.	CASSFSVGAQAGTQYF	TGCGCCAGCAGCTTTTCTGTGGGCGCACAGGCCGGGACCCAGTACTTC
TRBJ1-5	TRBV5-1	.	.	CASSLEGNSNQPQHF	TGCGCCAGCAGCTTGGAAGGGAATAGCAATCAGCCCCAGCATTTT
TRBJ2-6	TRBV5-1	.	.	CASSFQGPFSGANVLTF	TGCGCCAGCAGCTTCCAGGGTCCCTTCTCTGGGGCCAACGTCCTGACTTTC
TRBJ1-4	TRBV7-9	once	.	CASSFNLAGELFF	TGTGCCAGCAGCTTCAATCTAGCGGGGGAACTGTTTTTT
TRBJ1-1	TRBV3-1/TRBV3-2	few	.	CASSPSRGYDTEAFF	TGTGCCAGCAGCCCCTCCCGAGGGTATGACACTGAAGCTTTCTTT
TRBJ2-7	TRBV30	.	TRBD1	CAWSSGQGYEQYF	TGTGCCTGGAGTTCCGGACAGGGCTACGAGCAGTACTTC
TRBJ1-1	TRBV7-8	.	.	CASSLGANTEAFF	TGTGCCAGCAGCTTAGGGGCGAACACTGAAGCTTTCTTT
TRBJ1-2	TRBV14	.	.	CASSQVPNYGYTF	TGTGCCAGCAGCCAGGTACCTAACTATGGCTACACCTTC
TRBJ1-3	TRBV19	.	.	CASRGEGNTIYF	TGTGCCTCTCGCGGTGAGGGAAACACCATATATTTT
TRBJ1-1	TRBV11-2	.	.	CASRVNTEAFF	TGTGCCAGCAGAGTGAACACTGAAGCTTTCTTT
TRBJ2-1	TRBV7-2	.	.	CASSLVSSNNEQFF	TGTGCCAGCAGCTTAGTGTCTAGCAACAATGAGCAGTTCTTC
TRBJ2-2	TRBV6-2/TRBV6-3	.	.	CASSPISGELFF	TGTGCCAGCAGCCCCATATCCGGGGAGCTGTTTTTT
TRBJ2-4	TRBV6-1	once	.	CASSEDLPPKNIQYF	TGTGCCAGCAGTGAAGACCTACCCCCCAAAAACATTCAGTACTTC
TRBJ1-2	TRBV5-4	.	.	CASSLTENYGYTF	TGTGCCAGCAGCCTTACAGAAAACTATGGCTACACCTTC
TRBJ1-1	TRBV7-6	.	.	CASSLEVESRAFF	TGTGCCAGCAGCTTAGAGGTGGAATCAAGGGCTTTCTTT
TRBJ2-7	TRBV6-5	.	TRBD1	CASSSTDRVMYEQYF	TGTGCCAGCAGCTCCACGGACAGGGTTATGTACGAGCAGTACTTC
TRBJ1-1	TRBV5-1	.	.	CASSFTGTPNTEAFF	TGCGCCAGCAGTTTCACAGGGACTCCGAACACTGAAGCTTTCTTT
TRBJ2-7	TRBV18	.	TRBD2	CASSPIASGSSYEQYF	TGTGCCAGCTCACCAATTGCTAGCGGGAGTTCCTACGAGCAGTACTTC
TRBJ2-7	TRBV6-2/TRBV6-3	.	.	CASSPPSYEQYF	TGTGCCAGCAGTCCGCCTTCTTACGAGCAGTACTTC
TRBJ2-2	TRBV27	.	.	CASSIYGGGELFF	TGTGCCAGCAGTATCTACGGGGGCGGGGAGCTGTTTTTT
TRBJ1-6	TRBV29-1	once	.	CSVSSTYNSPLHF	TGCAGCGTTTCTAGTACCTATAATTCACCCCTCCACTTT
TRBJ1-1	TRBV28	.	.	CASSSAGGNTEAFF	TGTGCCAGCAGTTCCGCGGGGGGGAACACTGAAGCTTTCTTT
TRBJ2-7	TRBV2	.	TRBD2	CASSEVASGRHEQYF	TGTGCCAGCAGTGAAGTGGCTAGCGGGAGACACGAGCAGTACTTC
TRBJ1-5	TRBV19	.	.	CASSIAVSGVNQPQHF	TGTGCCAGTAGTATAGCAGTATCCGGGGTAAATCAGCCCCAGCATTTT
TRBJ1-1	TRBV4-3	.	.	CASSQNRAGTEAFF	TGCGCCAGCAGCCAAAACAGGGCGGGCACTGAAGCTTTCTTT